The rows below give T cell receptor beta chains drawn from one sample of a study of Ad26.COV2.S vaccination and SARS-CoV-2 variants. Repertoires were generated with immunoSEQ multiplex PCR, while TCRdb's copy carries only in-frame clones and drops some. Of roughly 150,000 clones listed, roughly 88% are singletons. The sample was peripheral blood, taken after recovery from COVID-19. Every receptor here comes from a human donor who had recovered from COVID-19. Both conserved end residues are part of each CDR3. D genes are given only for firm matches. Not every row has a clone size; where given, it reads once, few, many or a size class.

abundance	d_gene	v_gene	j_gene	CDR3aa	CDR3nt
-	-	TRBV6-1	TRBJ2-1	CASSESRGTEQFF	TGTGCCAGCAGTGAAAGTAGGGGGACTGAGCAGTTCTTC
-	-	TRBV28	TRBJ1-5	CASSLPAGGYQPQHF	TGTGCCAGCAGTTTACCCGCCGGGGGCTATCAGCCCCAGCATTTT
-	-	TRBV11-2	TRBJ2-5	CASSLLGGLETQYF	TGTGCCAGCAGCTTATTAGGGGGGTTGGAGACCCAGTACTTC
once	TRBD2	TRBV28	TRBJ2-1	CASSLASGGYNEQFF	TGTGCCAGCAGTTTAGCTAGCGGGGGGTACAATGAGCAGTTCTTC
few	TRBD2	TRBV6-4	TRBJ2-3	CASSDSPNLAGGPTDTQYF	TGTGCCAGCAGTGACTCCCCAAACTTAGCGGGGGGCCCCACAGATACGCAGTATTTT
-	-	TRBV28	TRBJ2-3	CANQNSGTSLGTDTQYF	TGTGCCAACCAAAACTCGGGGACGTCTCTTGGCACAGATACGCAGTATTTT
-	-	TRBV7-2	TRBJ2-3	CASSLRGASTDTQYF	TGTGCCAGCAGCTTACGGGGGGCCAGCACAGATACGCAGTATTTT
-	-	TRBV19	TRBJ1-1	CASTWGQANTEAFF	TGTGCCAGTACATGGGGCCAGGCTAACACTGAAGCTTTCTTT
-	TRBD1	TRBV19	TRBJ1-3	CATMGQLSLSSGNTIYF	TGTGCCACCATGGGACAGTTGAGTTTGAGCTCTGGAAACACCATATATTTT
few	-	TRBV30	TRBJ1-1	CACPTGGDEAFF	TGTGCCTGCCCCACAGGAGGGGATGAAGCTTTCTTT
-	TRBD1	TRBV28	TRBJ1-1	CASSKPGTGVTEAFF	TGTGCCAGCAGTAAACCCGGGACAGGGGTCACTGAAGCTTTCTTT
-	-	TRBV7-8	TRBJ2-1	CASSLGQGVSSYNEQFF	TGTGCCAGCAGCTTAGGCCAGGGCGTGAGCTCCTACAATGAGCAGTTCTTC
-	TRBD1	TRBV15	TRBJ1-4	CATYRGEKLFF	TGTGCCACCTACAGGGGTGAAAAACTGTTTTTT
-	TRBD2	TRBV7-6	TRBJ2-1	CASSLAGLAGYNEQFF	TGTGCCAGCAGTCTGGCCGGACTAGCGGGCTACAATGAGCAGTTCTTC
-	TRBD1	TRBV5-1	TRBJ2-2	CASSLTGGAEGELFF	TGCGCCAGCAGTTTGACAGGGGGCGCCGAGGGGGAGCTGTTTTTT
-	-	TRBV5-5	TRBJ1-1	CASSEMALVTEAFF	TGTGCCAGCAGCGAAATGGCGCTTGTCACTGAAGCTTTCTTT